This T cell receptor (beta chain) stems from a study of PD-1 blockade in classical Hodgkin lymphoma. The table came from immunoSEQ multiplex PCR; TCRdb's copy has only in-frame clones and leaves some out. The table includes about 26,000 clones, around two thirds detected once. Concerning this clone itself: Its antigen is unknown.

General study points: Complete responders entered with baseline diversity on par with newly diagnosed patients, the results showed.

Germline V gene data show CDR1 as SGHTA and CDR2 as FQGNSA. Trimming removed 3 bases at V and 3 bases at J, with 8 bases between. The CDR3 has 14 residues. Relapse was seen in all patients after autologous stem cell transplantation, and brentuximab vedotin exposure was variable. V gene TRBV7-2 combines with J gene TRBJ2-2, with D unresolved. The sample was peripheral blood mononuclear cells (PBMCs), taken before the second cycle of nivolumab. This receptor was taken from a human donor with classical Hodgkin lymphoma. CDR3 region: CASSFSSDTGELFF. CDR3 nucleotides: TGTGCCAGCAGCTTTAGTTCGGACACCGGGGAGCTGTTTTTT. The variable domain in full, with the rest retrieved from reference TRBV7-2 and TRBJ2-2, is GAGVSQSPSNKVTEKGKDVELRCDPISGHTALYWYRQSLGQGLEFLIYFQGNSAPDKSGLPSDRFSAERTGGSVSTLTIQRTQQEDSAVYLCASSFSSDTGELFFGEGSRLTVL.